This passage covers 10 T cell receptor beta chains from one sample sequenced in a study of T cells in Graves' hyperthyroidism and ophthalmopathy. Amplified TCR beta CDR3 regions derived from RNA transcripts. RT-PCR in the first round (using the HTBI primer set) targeted the TCR CDR3. TCRdb reprocessed the multiplex PCR reads via MiXCR and lists one record per CDR3 protein. The sample consists of roughly 180,000 distinct CDR3 sequences, less than 10% of them appearing once. The sample taken for sequencing was blood. The receptors here all came from a woman younger than 35 with Graves' hyperthyroidism that later progressed to Graves' ophthalmopathy.

This clonotype was seen many times. The V gene is TRBV29-1, the J gene TRBJ1-2, with D perhaps TRBD1 (5 bases). Trimming cost V 4 bases and J 3 bases, with 12 bases left between them. CDR1 is SQVTM, CDR2 ANQGSEA, per germline. There are 13 residues in the CDR3. CDR3 DNA sequence: TGCAGCGTTGGGGGGAGGGAGGACTATGGCTACACCTTC. Its translation: CSVGGREDYGYTF.

This clonotype has ten or more counts. The chain recombines TRBV10-3 with TRBJ1-2; the D gene is possibly TRBD1 (5 bases). CDR1 and CDR2 from the germline V gene are ENHRY and SYGVKD. The V and J ends lost 5 bases and 2 bases respectively, with 6 bases between them. This CDR3 has 12 residues. CDR3 protein: CAISRQNYGYTF. The CDR3 region has the DNA TGTGCCATCAGTAGACAGAACTATGGCTACACCTTC.

At least ten counts were recorded for this clonotype. The CDR3 coding sequence is TGTGCCAGCAGCTCAGGGTTTTCAGCTGAGCAGTTCTTC. It translates to CASSSGFSAEQFF. The chain carries TRBV5-6 and TRBJ2-1, with a tentative D call TRBD1 (5 bases). Germline values: CDR1 SGHDT, CDR2 YYEEEE. The CDR3 covers 13 residues. The ends were cut back, 3 bases at V and 9 bases at J, with 13 bases in the middle.

This clonotype appeared many times. The chain joins TRBV12-3 or TRBV12-4 to TRBJ1-4, with a weak D call TRBD1 (5 bases). The V end lost 3 bases, the J end lost 3 bases, and 11 bases lay between the germline ends. The CDR3 consists of 15 residues. CDR3 sequence reads: CASSFRAGSNEKLFF. DNA of the CDR3: TGTGCCAGCAGTTTTAGAGCAGGGTCTAATGAAAAACTGTTTTTT.

This clonotype was seen repeatedly, ten times or more. The chain recombines TRBV11-2 with TRBJ2-1; TRBD1 is a possible D gene (5 bases). The CDR3 loop spans 14 amino acids. Germline-derived CDR1 and CDR2 are SGHAT and FQNNGV. V was pared by 5 bases and J by 0 bases, with 8 bases between. CDR3 coding DNA: TGTGCCAGCAGCGGGGCGTCCTCCTACAATGAGCAGTTCTTC. Translating it yields CASSGASSYNEQFF.

Ten or more counts support this clonotype. The chain is built from TRBV5-1 and TRBJ2-1; the D is unclear. Germline V CDR1 and CDR2: SGHRS, YFSETQ. Trimming removed 4 bases at V and 6 bases at J, with 8 bases between. This CDR3 comprises 12 residues. The CDR3, as DNA: TGCGCCAGCAGCGGCTGGGCCAATGAGCAGTTCTTC. Encoded protein: CASSGWANEQFF.

This clonotype was recorded a few times. CDR3: CASGELSGVGGDTQYF. Written as DNA, the CDR3 is TGTGCTAGTGGGGAATTGTCGGGAGTGGGCGGAGATACGCAGTATTTT. The genes are TRBV12-5 and TRBJ2-3; maybe TRBD2 (6 bases). The CDR3 runs 16 residues. V shed 6 bases and J shed 5 bases, with 21 bases lying between them. Per the germline V gene, CDR1 is LGHNT and CDR2 is FRNRAP.

This clonotype was found once. The chain carries TRBV4-1 and TRBJ2-7; 12 bases align to TRBD2. With V trimmed by 4 bases and J by 0 bases, 4 bases remained unmatched. Germline lookup yields CDR1 MGHRA and CDR2 YSYEKL. This CDR3 comprises 16 residues. The CDR3 bases are TGCGCCAGCAGCCGAGGACTAGCGGGAAACTCCTACGAGCAGTACTTC. Its protein is CASSRGLAGNSYEQYF.

The J gene is TRBJ1-6, the V gene TRBV6-1, with D possibly TRBD1 on 5 matching bases. V was shortened by 5 bases and J by 4 bases, with 18 bases between the two germline ends. This CDR3 region has 17 residues. Germline V gives CDR1 MNHNS, CDR2 SASEGT. CDR3 in DNA: TGTGCCAGCAGTTATATGTTCAGGGACCCATATAATTCACCCCTCCACTTT. Its protein is CASSYMFRDPYNSPLHF.

This clonotype was counted ten times or more. This chain links TRBV19 with TRBJ2-2, with a possible D match to TRBD2 (6 bases). Trimming removed 6 bases from V and 4 bases from J, with 24 bases in between. The germline V gene has CDR1 LNHDA and CDR2 SQIVND (reference sequence). The CDR3 has 18 residues. CDR3 sequence: CASRRSGSPGGSTGELFF. The CDR3 nucleotides are TGTGCCAGTAGGCGGAGCGGGTCCCCCGGTGGTAGCACCGGGGAGCTGTTTTTT.